Listed below are T cell receptor beta chains from one sample, sequenced in a study of CD8+ T cells in alopecia areata. Clones were read by immunoSEQ multiplex PCR, and TCRdb kept only the in-frame ones, dropping some. The table has 180,000 or so clones, roughly 50% seen once. The input for sequencing was CD4+ T cells sorted from blood, taken at approximately week 61, from a patient treated with tofacitinib. The origin of the receptors is a human donor with alopecia areata. Both conserved end residues are part of each CDR3.

>TRBJ2-6|TRBV28
CATGGFPGTGANVLTF
>TRBJ2-2|TRBV2
CASSESPPGGELFF
>TRBJ2-7|TRBV2
CASSEGQGREQYF
>TRBJ1-4|TRBV25-1
CASSPGADEKLFF
>TRBJ1-6|TRBV7-8
CASSLGQLSPLHF
>TRBJ1-1|TRBV11-1
CASSPRVANTEAFF
>TRBJ2-7|TRBV4-1
CASSQVTGQTYEQYF
>TRBJ2-6|TRBV5-1
CASSQETGANVLTF
>TRBJ1-2|TRBV4-1
CASSPLLTGNYGYTF
>TRBJ1-1|TRBV30
CAWSGAGGAGAFF
>TRBJ2-2|TRBV29-1
CSGQMNTGELFF
>TRBJ1-2|TRBV15
CATSRYPYTLRDYGYTF
>TRBJ1-2|TRBV4-1
CASSQDINSPYGYTF
>TRBJ2-5|TRBV30
CAWNAGQGVQETQYF
>TRBJ2-2|TRBV2
CASREQGTGELFF
>TRBJ1-5|TRBV27
CASSSPLRDSNQPQHF
>TRBJ2-5|TRBV6-1
CASKSNPQETQYF
>TRBJ2-4|TRBV2
CASSGQGTNIQYF
>TRBJ2-6|TRBV2
CASRSDISGANVLTF
>TRBJ1-6|TRBV4-1
CASSQAGQVFHSPLHF
>TRBJ2-7|TRBV2
CATRTQTGSYEQYF
>TRBJ2-5|TRBV5-1
CASSLEFHGGQETQYF
>TRBJ2-5|TRBV9
CASSEQTGVWETQYF
>TRBJ2-6|TRBV6-1
CASSGTGTGGLNSGANVLTF
>TRBJ1-4|TRBV7-2
CASSLGPGGISDEKLFF
>TRBJ2-3|TRBV9
CASSVLRSTDTQYF
>TRBJ1-6|TRBV30
CAWSVLGTLSYNSPLHF
>TRBJ2-7|TRBV9
CASSARTGAYEQYF
>TRBJ2-3|TRBV13
CASKGLRHSTDTQYF
>TRBJ2-7|TRBV29-1
CSVDSIAGDASYEQYF
>TRBJ2-5|TRBV15
CATSRDGTSPQETQYF
>TRBJ2-3|TRBV30
CAWSISRNTQYF
>TRBJ2-7|TRBV6-5
CASSNGWAAGYEQYF
>TRBJ1-4|TRBV6-6
CASNNRVGEKLFF
>TRBJ2-5|TRBV19
CASSMRGLGYQETQYF
>TRBJ2-7|TRBV29-1
CSARANSYEQYF
>TRBJ2-1|TRBV29-1
CSVEWWGEYNEQFF
>TRBJ2-3|TRBV5-1
CASKIDPGTVTDTQYF
>TRBJ1-2|TRBV2
CASSELSRDYGYTF
>TRBJ2-1|TRBV5-6
CASSPSGGVYNEQFF
>TRBJ2-3|TRBV11-3
CASSYHRGNTDTQYF
>TRBJ1-3|TRBV30
CAWTPGGNGNTIYF